This is a list of T cell receptor beta chains from one sample in a study of Ad26.COV2.S vaccination and SARS-CoV-2 variants. Here immunoSEQ multiplex PCR was the method, and the copy in TCRdb shows in-frame clones only, minus some. The sample includes fewer than 400,000 clones, about 91% of them seen just once. The sample in question was peripheral blood, obtained in a trial of Ad26.COV2.S vaccine versus placebo. Every receptor here comes from a person between 18 and 60 years old who received the Ad26.COV2.S COVID-19 vaccine or a placebo. The CDR3 runs from the conserved cysteine through the conserved F or W. The D gene is left open where the match is weak. Some rows mark clone size as missing; the rest say once, few, many or name a class of expanded clone.

CDR3nt,CDR3aa,v_gene,d_gene,j_gene,abundance
TGCGCCAGCAGACCTCCTCGAGGAAGAGAGACCCAGTACTTC,CASRPPRGRETQYF,TRBV5-1,NA,TRBJ2-5,NA
TGTGCCAGCTCACCACGGGGCAAACCAACCACCCAGGGAACTATAAACACCGGGGAGCTGTTTTTT,CASSPRGKPTTQGTINTGELFF,TRBV18,NA,TRBJ2-2,NA
TGTGCCAGCAGCCCTGGGGCTTCGAACACTGAAGCTTTCTTT,CASSPGASNTEAFF,TRBV5-5,NA,TRBJ1-1,NA
TGTGCCTGGAGGGGACTAGCGGCAGCGGTTGATACGCAGTATTTT,CAWRGLAAAVDTQYF,TRBV30,TRBD2,TRBJ2-3,NA
TGTGCCAGCAGCTTACAGGGCTATGGCTACACCTTC,CASSLQGYGYTF,TRBV5-4,NA,TRBJ1-2,NA
TGTGCCAGTAGTAAAGGACTAGCGGGCGCCAGGGCCCAGTACTTC,CASSKGLAGARAQYF,TRBV19,TRBD2,TRBJ2-5,NA
TGTGCCAGCAGCTGGGGACCCTCTGGGGCCAACGTCCTGACTTTC,CASSWGPSGANVLTF,TRBV7-3,NA,TRBJ2-6,once
TGTGCCAGCAGCCTAAAGCGGGGATCGGAAGTCTATGGCTACACCTTC,CASSLKRGSEVYGYTF,TRBV7-3,NA,TRBJ1-2,NA
TGTGCCTTTAGGACTAGCCCCTTATTAGATACGCAGTATTTT,CAFRTSPLLDTQYF,TRBV30,TRBD2,TRBJ2-3,once
TGCGCCAGCAGCTTTGGTGGGACAGGGAAACTGAACACTGAAGCTTTCTTT,CASSFGGTGKLNTEAFF,TRBV5-1,TRBD1,TRBJ1-1,NA
TGTGCCAGCAGCCAAGGACAGGGTGTAGAGACCCAGTACTTC,CASSQGQGVETQYF,TRBV4-2,TRBD1,TRBJ2-5,NA
TGTGCCAGTAGTATATTGGCTAGCGGGAGGTTGCAAGAGACCCAGTACTTC,CASSILASGRLQETQYF,TRBV19,TRBD2,TRBJ2-5,NA
TGTGCCAGCAGCCTTGGGAGGGGACCTAATCAGCCCCAGCATTTT,CASSLGRGPNQPQHF,TRBV27,NA,TRBJ1-5,few
TGTGCCAGCAGCTTGGAGGGACTAGCGGGACAAGAGACCCAGTACTTC,CASSLEGLAGQETQYF,TRBV5-4,TRBD2,TRBJ2-5,NA
TGTGCCAGCAGCAAAAAGCCCGGTAAGACAGGGGATGGGGGGAGAGATACCACAGATACGCAGTATTTT,CASSKKPGKTGDGGRDTTDTQYF,TRBV21-1,NA,TRBJ2-3,NA
TGTGCCAGCAGTTTCGGAGGGAGCAATCAGCCCCAGCATTTT,CASSFGGSNQPQHF,TRBV28,NA,TRBJ1-5,NA
TGTGCCAGCAGTTACCCGTTGAAGCGCGCGGGGAATGAGCAGTTCTTC,CASSYPLKRAGNEQFF,TRBV6-5,NA,TRBJ2-1,NA
TGTGCCAGTAGTATATCCCAGGGGCGATACGAGCAGTACTTC,CASSISQGRYEQYF,TRBV19,NA,TRBJ2-7,NA
TGTGCCAGCAGCGCCTCCGCGGGAGCTAACTATGGCTACACCTTC,CASSASAGANYGYTF,TRBV9,NA,TRBJ1-2,NA
TGTGCCAGCAGTTACTCGAATAATGAGCAGTTCTTC,CASSYSNNEQFF,TRBV6-2/TRBV6-3,NA,TRBJ2-1,NA
TGCACCAGCAGCCAAGATCTTCCAAGCGGGAGGGGCCCCCCCCAAGAGACCCAGTACTTC,CTSSQDLPSGRGPPQETQYF,TRBV1,NA,TRBJ2-5,NA
TGTGCCAGCAGCGCCGGACTAGACGACAATGAGCAGTTCTTC,CASSAGLDDNEQFF,TRBV9,TRBD2,TRBJ2-1,NA
TGTGCCACTCCTACTGGCGACGCCAAAAACATTCAGTACTTC,CATPTGDAKNIQYF,TRBV24-1,NA,TRBJ2-4,NA
TGCGCCAGCAGCTCACTAGGGGAGGGCACTCGCTCCTACGAGCAGTACTTC,CASSSLGEGTRSYEQYF,TRBV5-1,TRBD2,TRBJ2-7,NA
TGTGCCAGCAGCCGTTGGTCGGGCGGGAGCCTGTACAATGAGCAGTTCTTC,CASSRWSGGSLYNEQFF,TRBV7-2,TRBD2,TRBJ2-1,NA
TGTGCCAGCAGATTAGCGGGAGGGCCGGGAGAGACCCAGTACTTC,CASRLAGGPGETQYF,TRBV7-2,TRBD2,TRBJ2-5,NA
TGTGCCAGCAGCCTAACTAGCGGGAAACAAGGGGGCTCCTACGAGCAGTACTTC,CASSLTSGKQGGSYEQYF,TRBV14,TRBD2,TRBJ2-7,NA
TGTGCCAGCAGCTGGTTTAGACAGGAAAGTTATGGCTACACCTTC,CASSWFRQESYGYTF,TRBV5-6,NA,TRBJ1-2,NA
TGTGCCAGCAGCCAGGACGATACTGAAGCTTTCTTT,CASSQDDTEAFF,TRBV28,NA,TRBJ1-1,NA
TGTGCCAGCAGCACCCCCGACAGGGGATCTGGAAACACCATATATTTT,CASSTPDRGSGNTIYF,TRBV9,TRBD1,TRBJ1-3,NA
TGCGCCAGCAGTGATCGAGGGCTGGTCAGAGAGACCCAGTACTTC,CASSDRGLVRETQYF,TRBV2,NA,TRBJ2-5,once
TGTGCCAGCAGCTTGTGGGCCCGGCGGGGGAATTACGAGCAGTACTTC,CASSLWARRGNYEQYF,TRBV5-4,TRBD2,TRBJ2-7,NA
TGTGCTAGTGCCAAAAACACAGCTAGCAATCAGCCCCAGCATTTT,CASAKNTASNQPQHF,TRBV12-5,NA,TRBJ1-5,NA
TGTGCCAGCAGTGAAAAAGGGGGGGAATACGAGCAGTACTTC,CASSEKGGEYEQYF,TRBV2,NA,TRBJ2-7,NA
TGTGCCAGCAGTTACCCCTACGGGAGGACGGATAGCACAGATACGCAGTATTTT,CASSYPYGRTDSTDTQYF,TRBV28,TRBD2,TRBJ2-3,NA
TGTGCCAGCAGTTTCGTCGGACGGAGACTGACCTTC,CASSFVGRRLTF,TRBV12-3/TRBV12-4,NA,TRBJ1-2,NA
TGTGCCAGCAGTGACTCCTGGCGGATCTCCTACAATGAGCAGTTCTTC,CASSDSWRISYNEQFF,TRBV6-4,NA,TRBJ2-1,NA
TGTGCCAGTAAAACTAGCGGACGGGAGACCCAGTACTTC,CASKTSGRETQYF,TRBV19,TRBD2,TRBJ2-5,NA
TGTGCCAGCAGCTTTTCCCAGGGGTCCTTTAACACTGAAGCTTTCTTT,CASSFSQGSFNTEAFF,TRBV5-8,NA,TRBJ1-1,NA
TGTGCCAGCAGTCCCGGGACAGCCGTCGGAAAACTGTTTTTT,CASSPGTAVGKLFF,TRBV6-6,TRBD1,TRBJ1-4,NA
TGTGCCAGCAGCCGGGAGACTAGCACAGATACGCAGTATTTT,CASSRETSTDTQYF,TRBV5-4,NA,TRBJ2-3,NA
TGTGCCAGCCTCAGCCAGACCGGCTACGAGCAGTACTTC,CASLSQTGYEQYF,TRBV27,NA,TRBJ2-7,NA
TGTGCCTGGAGTGTCCAGGGGCAGATATCAAATCAGCCCCAGCATTTT,CAWSVQGQISNQPQHF,TRBV30,NA,TRBJ1-5,NA
TGTGCCTCGGGCGGGGACAGGGGTTCCGATGAGCAGTTCTTC,CASGGDRGSDEQFF,TRBV7-6,TRBD1,TRBJ2-1,once
TGTGCCAGCAGTTGGGGAGAGACTGAAGCTTTCTTT,CASSWGETEAFF,TRBV2,NA,TRBJ1-1,NA
TGTGCCAGCGGTATGGAAAAAGCGGGAGGGCCCCACAATGAGCAGTTCTTC,CASGMEKAGGPHNEQFF,TRBV21-1,NA,TRBJ2-1,NA
TGTGCCAGCAGCCCTAACTCCCCGGGACTAGGGGTCGCGCAGTATTTT,CASSPNSPGLGVAQYF,TRBV27,TRBD2,TRBJ2-3,NA
TGCGCTTCGGCACCTGGGCTTGAGGACGAGCAGTACTTC,CASAPGLEDEQYF,TRBV5-1,NA,TRBJ2-7,NA
TGTGCCTGGACCCTTCGACGGTTTGGAGAAAAACTGTTTTTT,CAWTLRRFGEKLFF,TRBV30,NA,TRBJ1-4,NA
TGTGCCAGCAGTGGACTAGCGGGTCGCTACGAGCAGTACTTC,CASSGLAGRYEQYF,TRBV28,TRBD2,TRBJ2-7,NA
TGCGCCAGCAGCCAAGGAGCAGGACTAGCAGCAAATGAGCAGTTCTTC,CASSQGAGLAANEQFF,TRBV4-3,TRBD2,TRBJ2-1,NA